The 18 T cell receptor beta chains reported below all come from one sample, sequenced in a study of Tregs in tolerant kidney transplant recipients. The protocol was immunoSEQ multiplex PCR, while the TCRdb copy is restricted to in-frame clones and leaves out a portion. This sample's table reports 2,000 to 2,500 clones. The nonmyeloablative bone marrow transplants came from related graft donors, with transient mixed chimerism. The starting material was CD8+ T cells from blood (PBMCs), obtained 6 months after the transplant. These receptors all come from a human patient who received a combined kidney and bone marrow transplant. Some T cells here may be from the graft donor.

A remark on this clone: The read terminates 3 residues ahead of where the CDR3 ends, so the germline J gene completes it. V and J are TRBV20-1 and TRBJ2-1; 8 bases map to TRBD2. CDR1 DFQATT and CDR2 SNEGSKA come from the germline V gene (reference sequence). The length of the CDR3 is 14 residues. V dropped 2 bases and J dropped 7; count of bases not matched to a gene: 7. The CDR3 loop reads CSARPPSGSNEQFF. CDR3 DNA, as far as it was read: TGCAGTGCTAGACCCCCCAGCGGGAGTAATGAG.

In the case of this clone: The read ends 3 residues early relative to the CDR3; the germline J gene fills the gap. V gene TRBV7-9 combines with J gene TRBJ1-1; D is uncertain. Trimming removed 1 base at V and 7 bases at J, with 10 bases between. The CDR3 sequence is 13 residues long. Germline V lookup: CDR1 SEHNR, CDR2 FQNEAQ (reference sequence). CDR3 loop: CASSLVGEGEAFF. The covered CDR3 bases are TGTGCCAGCAGCTTAGTTGGAGAGGGTGAA.

With regard to this clone: The read terminates 3 residues ahead of where the CDR3 ends, so the germline J gene completes it. V is TRBV6-4 and J is TRBJ2-5; D perhaps matches TRBD2 (6 bases). The length of the CDR3 is 18 residues. With 0 bases removed from V and 4 bases from J, the gap between germline ends came to 21 bases. Germline CDR1 reads MRHNA; CDR2 reads SNTAGT. Partial CDR3 DNA: TGTGCCAGCAGTGACTCCGAGGGAGACTGGACTATGGGAGAGACC. It codes for CASSDSEGDWTMGET. The CDR3 in full is CASSDSEGDWTMGETQYF.

On this clone: The read falls 3 residues short of the CDR3 end, and the missing part is taken from the germline J gene. J is TRBJ2-7 and V is TRBV6-1; D is perhaps TRBD1 (5 bases). V dropped 1 base and J dropped 2 bases, with 12 bases sitting between them. Germline V gives CDR1 MNHNS, CDR2 SASEGT. The CDR3 covers 15 residues. The sequenced part of the CDR3 DNA is TGTGCCAGCAGTGAAGGGCAGGGATACGCCTACGAG. Its protein is CASSEGQGYAYE. In full, the CDR3 is CASSEGQGYAYEQYF.

Of note for this clone: The CDR3 goes on 3 residues after the read ends, and that part is filled in from the germline J gene. This chain links TRBV4-1 with TRBJ1-4; a weak D match, TRBD1 (6 bases). The CDR3 consists of 17 residues. Germline CDR1 and CDR2: MGHRA and YSYEKL. V was clipped by 0 bases and J by 0 bases, with 11 bases between them. Incomplete CDR3 DNA: TGCGCCAGCAGCCAAGATTGGGGGCATTCAACTAATGAAAAA. Protein product: CASSQDWGHSTNEK. The CDR3 in its entirety is CASSQDWGHSTNEKLFF.

On this clone itself: The read ends 3 residues before the CDR3 terminus; that terminus is restored from the germline J gene. V gene TRBV19 combines with J gene TRBJ2-3; a possible D gene is TRBD2 (6 bases). Germline V gene data show CDR1 as LNHDA and CDR2 as SQIVND (reference sequence). Trimming removed 6 bases from V and 5 bases from J, with 18 bases in between. CDR3 size: 15 residues. Incomplete CDR3 DNA: TGTGCCAGTAGCGCTCGCGGGGTGGCTGTAGATACG. It is translated as CASSARGVAVDT. The CDR3, in full, reads CASSARGVAVDTQYF.

Concerning this clone itself: The CDR3 goes on 3 residues after the read ends, and that part is filled in from the germline J gene. This rearrangement joins TRBV19 to TRBJ2-3; D not resolved. The CDR3 runs 15 residues. Germline V lookup: CDR1 LNHDA, CDR2 SQIVND (reference sequence). V gave up 0 bases and J gave up 5 bases, with 12 bases separating them. The chain's CDR3 is CASSIDGGPRDTQYF. Partial CDR3 DNA: TGTGCCAGTAGTATAGATGGTGGCCCAAGAGATACG.

Comment on this clone: One junction end disagrees with the germline gene, perhaps due to a read error. The read finishes 3 residues shy of the CDR3 end, and the germline J gene is used to complete it. J is TRBJ2-1 and V is TRBV4-2; TRBD2 is a possible D gene (6 bases). The V gene's germline CDR1 is LGHNA and CDR2 YNFKEQ. There are 15 residues in the CDR3. CDR3 DNA (partial): TGCGCCAGCAGCCTAGACGGGGGAGTGAACAATGAG. Translated, it gives CASSLDGGVNNE. The full CDR3 reads CASSLDGGVNNEQFF.

Note on this clone: Read sequence stops 3 residues before the CDR3 end, and the germline J gene provides the missing end. V usage is TRBV28 and J usage is TRBJ2-7, with D possibly matching TRBD1 (5 bases). V was cut by 2 bases and J by 0 bases, with 11 bases left in between. The CDR3 totals 15 residues. Germline loops: CDR1 MDHEN, CDR2 SYDVKM. The CDR3 sequence: CASSLKGADSYEQYF. The CDR3 DNA, read in part, is TGTGCCAGCAGTTTAAAAGGGGCAGACTCCTACGAG.

Worth noting for this clone: The sequenced fragment ends 3 residues before the CDR3 boundary, so the rest is inferred from the germline J gene. V gene TRBV19 combines with J gene TRBJ2-1; maybe TRBD2 (5 bases). The germline gives CDR1 LNHDA, CDR2 SQIVND (reference sequence). The ends were cut back, 1 base at V and 0 bases at J, with 16 bases in the middle. The length of the CDR3 is 18 residues. The CDR3 region is CASSIGGGGLLSYNEQFF. Partial CDR3 DNA: TGTGCCAGTAGTATAGGTGGCGGCGGGCTACTCTCCTACAATGAG. The variable domain in full, completed from reference TRBV19 and TRBJ2-1, reads DGGITQSPKYLFRKEGQNVTLSCEQNLNHDAMYWYRQDPGQGLRLIYYSQIVNDFQKGDIAEGYSVSREKKESFPLTVTSAQKNPTAFYLCASSIGGGGLLSYNEQFFGPGTRLTVL.

Frequency places this clone as medium-sized. The read terminates 3 residues ahead of where the CDR3 ends, so the germline J gene completes it. The rearrangement joins TRBV19 to TRBJ2-1; 15 nucleotides align to TRBD2. The CDR3 has 14 amino acids. Germline V CDR1 and CDR2: LNHDA, SQIVND (reference sequence). Germline trimming cut 9 bases from V and 7 bases from J; bases unmatched to any gene: 4. The CDR3 spells CASGTSGRWNEQFF. CDR3 DNA, as far as it was read: TGTGCCAGCGGGACTAGCGGGAGGTGGAATGAG.

With respect to this clone: The DNA ends 3 residues before the CDR3 does, and the rest of the CDR3 is filled in from the germline J gene. V and J are TRBV2 and TRBJ2-1; maybe TRBD2 (6 bases). V was pared by 6 bases and J by 2 bases, with 11 bases between. The germline CDR1 and CDR2 sequences are SNHLY and FYNNEI. This CDR3 is 14 amino acids long. This CDR3 is CASRRGLPYNEQFF. The covered CDR3 bases are TGTGCCAGCAGACGGGGACTCCCCTACAATGAG.

Note on this clone: Coverage ceases 3 residues before the CDR3 finishes, and the germline J gene fills in the end. J is TRBJ1-4 and V is TRBV4-1; maybe TRBD1 (6 bases). CDR3 size: 15 residues. Trimming took 0 bases from V and 6 from J, leaving 11 bases between them. Germline assignment: CDR1 MGHRA and CDR2 YSYEKL. CDR3 DNA (partial): TGCGCCAGCAGCCAAGAGCACAGGGAGGATGAAAAA. It specifies CASSQEHREDEK. The full-length CDR3 reads as CASSQEHREDEKLFF.

Notes on this clone: The CDR3 is cut off 3 residues early in the read; its end comes from the germline J gene. This rearrangement joins TRBV7-2 to TRBJ2-7, with no clear D. The V gene lost 3 bases and the J gene lost 0 bases, with 12 bases spanning the gap. There are 15 residues in the CDR3. Per germline, CDR1 SGHTA and CDR2 FQGNSA. The CDR3 bases that were read are TGTGCCAGCAGCTTGAGCTCTGATGGCTCCTACGAG. This sequence encodes CASSLSSDGSYE. The whole CDR3 reads CASSLSSDGSYEQYF.

The CDR3 DNA, read in part, is TGTGCCAGCATCCGGGGGGGACAGGGGCCCTACGAG. This encodes CASIRGGQGPYE. From start to end, the CDR3 is CASIRGGQGPYEQYF. The chain carries TRBV2 and TRBJ2-7, with TRBD1 matching over 10 bases. The read ends 3 residues shy of where the CDR3 ends; the end is completed using the germline J gene. J was trimmed by 2 bases and V by 7 bases; bases with no gene match: 8. This CDR3 is 15 amino acids long. Germline V gives CDR1 SNHLY, CDR2 FYNNEI.

For this clone: The read terminates 3 residues ahead of where the CDR3 ends, so the germline J gene completes it. Different DNA sequences within this sample yield the same CDR3. This chain joins TRBV2 and TRBJ2-1; 9 bases are shared with TRBD2. After removal of 3 bases from V and 8 bases from J, the junction contained 20 bases not matched to a gene. The germline gives CDR1 SNHLY, CDR2 FYNNEI. The CDR3 is 19 amino acids. The CDR3 spells CASSESPGTGLAGVDEQFF. The covered CDR3 bases are TGTGCCAGCAGTGAGAGCCCAGGGACGGGGTTAGCGGGAGTGGATGAG.

As regards this clone: From the germline J gene comes the end of the CDR3, since the read stops 3 residues before it. The V call is TRBV14, the J call TRBJ2-7, with 9 bases aligning to TRBD2. The length of the CDR3 is 15 residues. V lost 4 bases to trimming and J lost 5 bases; unmatched junction nucleotides: 9. The germline gives CDR1 SGHDN, CDR2 FVKESK. CDR3 sequence reads: CASSLPGTSFHEQYF. The covered CDR3 bases are TGTGCCAGCAGCCTCCCCGGGACTAGCTTCCACGAG.

The CDR3 DNA, read in part, is TGTGCCAGCAGTGAAGTGGGGACAGCGTATGGC. Its protein product is CASSEVGTAYG. The whole CDR3 reads CASSEVGTAYGYTF. The chain combines TRBV2 with TRBJ1-2; 7 nucleotides line up with TRBD1. The CDR3 end lies 3 residues beyond the end of the read and is filled in from the germline J gene. V lost 1 base to trimming and J lost 5 bases; unmatched junction nucleotides: 4. CDR3 length: 14 residues. Germline CDR1 is SNHLY and CDR2 is FYNNEI.